The T cell receptor beta chain described here comes from a study of T cells after posttransplantation cyclophosphamide. Study-wide findings and caveats: Tissue-infiltrating T cells from skin or gut overlapped little with blood T cells. Donor-recipient repertoire similarity was low at 1-2 months, rising over year one.

The repertoire was sequenced with immunoSEQ multiplex PCR; TCRdb's copy has only in-frame clones and lacks some. This sample has around 6,000 clones, with 98% found just once. The V and J ends lost 7 bases and 3 bases respectively, with 12 bases between them. This CDR3 is 13 amino acids long. Germline CDR1 is SNHLY and CDR2 is FYNNEI. In the case of this clone: Its antigen is unidentified.

Peripheral blood was collected from the related graft donor on the marrow donation day. This clonotype was obtained from a man between 35 and 55 years old in good health, CMV-negative, and a related stem cell transplant donor. The J gene is TRBJ1-2, the V gene TRBV2, with a weak D call TRBD1 (5 bases). The source material was memory CD4+ T cells sorted from PBMCs. CDR3 DNA sequence: TGTGCCAGCACGCTGCGCAGGGACTATGGCTACACCTTC. Its protein is CASTLRRDYGYTF.